This T cell receptor (beta chain) was recovered during a study of blood T cell repertoires in COVID-19. This clone was recorded once. V was pared by 3 bases and J by 0 bases, with 9 bases between. Germline V gene sequence: CDR1 MNHNS, CDR2 SASEGT. CDR3 length: 14 residues. TCRdb's copy holds only in-frame clones and misses some; the assay was immunoSEQ multiplex PCR. Altogether about 23,000 clones are present, roughly four fifths being singletons, with the ten largest covering roughly 50%. Material: peripheral blood. This chain connects TRBV6-1 to TRBJ2-7; possible D gene TRBD1, 6 bases. This TCR came from a man aged 65 to 79 with acute or convalescent COVID-19. The CDR3: CASSDRGSSYEQYF. The CDR3 nucleotides are TGTGCCAGCAGTGACAGGGGCAGCTCCTACGAGCAGTACTTC.